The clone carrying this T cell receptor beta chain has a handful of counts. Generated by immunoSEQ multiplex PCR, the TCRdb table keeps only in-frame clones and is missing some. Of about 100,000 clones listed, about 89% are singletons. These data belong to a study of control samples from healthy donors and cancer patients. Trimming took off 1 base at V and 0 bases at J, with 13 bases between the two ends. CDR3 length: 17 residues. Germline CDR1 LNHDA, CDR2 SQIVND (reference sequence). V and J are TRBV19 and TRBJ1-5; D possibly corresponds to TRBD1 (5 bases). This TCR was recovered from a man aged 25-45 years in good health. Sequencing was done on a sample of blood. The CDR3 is CASSIGRQGHSNQPQHF. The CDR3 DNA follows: TGTGCCAGTAGTATAGGGAGGCAGGGTCATAGCAATCAGCCCCAGCATTTT.